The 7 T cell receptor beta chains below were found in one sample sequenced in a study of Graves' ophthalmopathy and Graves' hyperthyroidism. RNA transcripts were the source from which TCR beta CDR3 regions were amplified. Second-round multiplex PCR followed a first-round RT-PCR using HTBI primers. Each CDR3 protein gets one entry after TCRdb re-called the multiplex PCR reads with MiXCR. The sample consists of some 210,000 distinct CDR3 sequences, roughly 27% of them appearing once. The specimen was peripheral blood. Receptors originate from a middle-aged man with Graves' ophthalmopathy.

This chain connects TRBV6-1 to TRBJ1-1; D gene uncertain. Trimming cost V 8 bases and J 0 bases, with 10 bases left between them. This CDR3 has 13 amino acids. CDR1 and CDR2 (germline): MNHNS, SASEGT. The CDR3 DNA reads TGTGCCAGCCGGGCGAATATGAACACTGAAGCTTTCTTT. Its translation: CASRANMNTEAFF.

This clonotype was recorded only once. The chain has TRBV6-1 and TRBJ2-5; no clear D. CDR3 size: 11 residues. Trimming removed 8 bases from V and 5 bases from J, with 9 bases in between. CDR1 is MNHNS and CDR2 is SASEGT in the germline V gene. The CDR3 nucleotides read TGTGCCAGCTTGGCACGGGAGACCCAGTACTTC. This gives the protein CASLARETQYF.

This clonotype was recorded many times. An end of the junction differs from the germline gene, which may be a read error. As DNA, the CDR3 is TGTGCCAGCAGCCCCCCCGGGACAATTCCTTTCTTC. Its protein is CASSPPGTIPFF. The rearrangement uses TRBV12-3 or TRBV12-4 and TRBJ1-2; the D gene is possibly TRBD1 (6 bases). The CDR3 loop spans 12 amino acids.

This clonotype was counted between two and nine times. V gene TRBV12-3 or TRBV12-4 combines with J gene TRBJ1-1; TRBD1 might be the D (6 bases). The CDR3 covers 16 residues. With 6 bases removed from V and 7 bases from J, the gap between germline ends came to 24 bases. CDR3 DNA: TGTGCCAGCAGCCCGACAGGTCTCCCTGCCGGGGGTGAAGCTTTCTTT. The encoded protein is CASSPTGLPAGGEAFF.

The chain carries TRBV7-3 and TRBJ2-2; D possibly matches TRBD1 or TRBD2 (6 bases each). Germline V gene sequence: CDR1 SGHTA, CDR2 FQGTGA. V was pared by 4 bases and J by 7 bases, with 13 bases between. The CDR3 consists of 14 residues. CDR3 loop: CASSYFRGGGELFF. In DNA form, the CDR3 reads TGTGCCAGCAGCTACTTCAGGGGAGGCGGGGAGCTGTTTTTT.

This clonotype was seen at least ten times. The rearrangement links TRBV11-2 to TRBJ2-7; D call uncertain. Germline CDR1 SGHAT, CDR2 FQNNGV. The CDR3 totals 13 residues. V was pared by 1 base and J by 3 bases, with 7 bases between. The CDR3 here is CASSLVSNYEQYF. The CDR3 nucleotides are TGTGCCAGCAGCTTAGTTAGCAACTACGAGCAGTACTTC.

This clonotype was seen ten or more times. The CDR3 DNA follows: TGTGCCAGCAGTTCGTCCCTAGGGAGGGGGCGAGGAGTCTATGGCTACACCTTC. This gives the protein CASSSSLGRGRGVYGYTF. The chain uses TRBV6-2 or TRBV6-3 and TRBJ1-2; 7 nucleotides align to TRBD1. J gave up 4 bases and V 4 bases, and 18 bases lay outside the gene matches. Germline values: CDR1 MNHEY, CDR2 SVGEGT. CDR3 length: 18 residues.